This paragraph reports one T cell receptor beta chain. The CDR3 has 13 amino acids. Germline assignment: CDR1 SGHRS and CDR2 YFSETQ. Trimming cost V 1 base and J 11 bases; bases outside gene matches: 7. Authors' processing steps: The assay estimated nucleated cells by amplifying reference gene primers. Sequenced by immunoSEQ multiplex PCR; TCRdb stores in-frame clones only, minus some. The V and J calls and clone size were taken over from that table, and D and trimming were inferred from the DNA. Of more than 95,000 clones detected, under 90% appear once; the ten largest clones hold 10% to 15%. The data originate from a study of blood T cell repertoires in COVID-19. Study in general: Samples taken during acute and convalescent COVID-19 were collected in the United States, Italy and Spain. Sources were T cells, B-cell-depleted T cells, or PBMCs; the material itself was cDNA or gDNA.

This TCR derives from a human donor in a cohort sampled during active or convalescent COVID-19. Input material: peripheral blood. This chain connects TRBV5-1 to TRBJ1-1, with 8 bases matching TRBD1. The CDR3 loop is CASSLSVGQEAFF. The DNA of the CDR3 is TGCGCCAGCAGCTTGTCAGTGGGACAGGAGGCTTTCTTT.